Sequencing of this T cell receptor (beta chain) was carried out in a study of HIV-infected children after antiretroviral therapy interruption (dated by TCRdb to between 2018 and 2021). Describing the broader study: The study included eight children, four on planned treatment interruption and four on continuous treatment, and all eight had a CD4+ count above 500 and a viral load below 50 copies/ml. Continuous-treatment samples were analyzed from corresponding weeks 0, 48 and 150. Alongside measurements of thymic output, TCR repertoires of children on planned treatment interruption were compared with TCR repertoires of children on continuous antiretroviral treatment. Exposure to EBV and CMV had been recorded for most participating children. The interruption group had a median age of roughly 8.9 years, and the continuous treatment group had a median age of about 8 years. Samples from the interruption arm were taken at week 0, at week 12, at the end of interruption (week 24 or 48), and about 3 years after the study ended. Here is what the overall study found, with its caveats: The small number of patients is a limitation, and caution is needed when interpreting the data. Minor non-naive CD45RA+ populations, such as EMRA or stem memory cells, might be present among the sorted CD45RA+ naive cells. The naive CD4+ Gini coefficient rose by the end of treatment interruption, suggesting clonal expansion, and returned to baseline by 3 years. In the naive CD4+ repertoires of PTI patients, CDR3 sharing between time points dropped after the start of interruption, while many sequences were shared between the end of interruption and 3 years later.

Libraries were made using 3' RACE. TCR libraries were generated from RNA by a 3' RACE protocol incorporating unique molecular identifiers so that PCR amplification bias could be corrected. As many as 12 amplicon libraries were pooled and then sequenced on an Illumina MiSeq using v2 2x250 paired-end chemistry. From the authors' description of their analysis: Decombinator was used to process the reads, assigning V and J genes and CDR3 and applying barcode-based correction of errors and PCR bias. Before Gini coefficients were calculated with the R ineq package, the repertoires were subsampled to the same depth. Three approaches were used to assess CDR3 similarity: GLIPH, Hamming distance and a shared triplet metric. TCRdb's own reprocessing of the public reads used fastp at Q25 and MiXCR and kept productive beta chains. Rows with one shared CDR3 protein collapse into an entry with the most common genes and DNA. TCRdb, not the original authors, processed these V and J calls. The sample yields fewer than 100,000 distinct CDR3 sequences; under 8% were counted once. In total, the top ten clones hold 0.9% to 1.3% of the sample.

Many counts were recorded for this clonotype. There is no known antigen for this receptor. Qualities for individual bases were not recorded, and no much larger clone is one base off. V and J are truncated by 4 bases and 8 bases respectively, leaving an intervening sequence of 18 bases. According to the germline V gene, CDR1 reads MNHNS and CDR2 reads SASEGT. CDR3 length: 15 amino acids, cysteine to phenylalanine. Of the read, only the CDR3 DNA is kept; its 45 bases are in frame from base 1. The label giving this sample's treatment or condition can be read as: PENTA 11 planned treatment interruption arm or continuous ART arm. The participants, all children from the United Kingdom aged 2 to 15 years, had been on at least three-drug ART for a minimum of 24 weeks. The study required cryopreserved PBMCs containing at least 5 million viable cells, and a few candidate patients were excluded because of low viable PBMC yield. Using a FACSAria III cell sorter, naive CD4+ CD45RA+ CD45RO- T cells were FACS-sorted out of thawed PBMCs. After sorting, the cells were fixed and RNA was extracted first with the RNeasy FFPE kit and then with the RNeasy Micro kit.

The sequences come from CD45RA+ CD4+ T cells from PBMCs, pooled from several time points, collected from a donor given antiretroviral therapy, either interrupted or continuous. Explained via the paper, the cell subset or site label denotes: naive CD4+ CD45RA+ CD45RO- T cells. The sequence is built from TRBV6-1 and TRBJ2-1; possibly the D gene is TRBD1, per 5 matching bases. This TCR was sampled from a pool of human donors with HIV. The DNA sequence is given as TGTGCCAGCAGTGCACAGGCAATTTCGCTGGATGAGCAGTTCTTC. Translated, this gives CASSAQAISLDEQFF.